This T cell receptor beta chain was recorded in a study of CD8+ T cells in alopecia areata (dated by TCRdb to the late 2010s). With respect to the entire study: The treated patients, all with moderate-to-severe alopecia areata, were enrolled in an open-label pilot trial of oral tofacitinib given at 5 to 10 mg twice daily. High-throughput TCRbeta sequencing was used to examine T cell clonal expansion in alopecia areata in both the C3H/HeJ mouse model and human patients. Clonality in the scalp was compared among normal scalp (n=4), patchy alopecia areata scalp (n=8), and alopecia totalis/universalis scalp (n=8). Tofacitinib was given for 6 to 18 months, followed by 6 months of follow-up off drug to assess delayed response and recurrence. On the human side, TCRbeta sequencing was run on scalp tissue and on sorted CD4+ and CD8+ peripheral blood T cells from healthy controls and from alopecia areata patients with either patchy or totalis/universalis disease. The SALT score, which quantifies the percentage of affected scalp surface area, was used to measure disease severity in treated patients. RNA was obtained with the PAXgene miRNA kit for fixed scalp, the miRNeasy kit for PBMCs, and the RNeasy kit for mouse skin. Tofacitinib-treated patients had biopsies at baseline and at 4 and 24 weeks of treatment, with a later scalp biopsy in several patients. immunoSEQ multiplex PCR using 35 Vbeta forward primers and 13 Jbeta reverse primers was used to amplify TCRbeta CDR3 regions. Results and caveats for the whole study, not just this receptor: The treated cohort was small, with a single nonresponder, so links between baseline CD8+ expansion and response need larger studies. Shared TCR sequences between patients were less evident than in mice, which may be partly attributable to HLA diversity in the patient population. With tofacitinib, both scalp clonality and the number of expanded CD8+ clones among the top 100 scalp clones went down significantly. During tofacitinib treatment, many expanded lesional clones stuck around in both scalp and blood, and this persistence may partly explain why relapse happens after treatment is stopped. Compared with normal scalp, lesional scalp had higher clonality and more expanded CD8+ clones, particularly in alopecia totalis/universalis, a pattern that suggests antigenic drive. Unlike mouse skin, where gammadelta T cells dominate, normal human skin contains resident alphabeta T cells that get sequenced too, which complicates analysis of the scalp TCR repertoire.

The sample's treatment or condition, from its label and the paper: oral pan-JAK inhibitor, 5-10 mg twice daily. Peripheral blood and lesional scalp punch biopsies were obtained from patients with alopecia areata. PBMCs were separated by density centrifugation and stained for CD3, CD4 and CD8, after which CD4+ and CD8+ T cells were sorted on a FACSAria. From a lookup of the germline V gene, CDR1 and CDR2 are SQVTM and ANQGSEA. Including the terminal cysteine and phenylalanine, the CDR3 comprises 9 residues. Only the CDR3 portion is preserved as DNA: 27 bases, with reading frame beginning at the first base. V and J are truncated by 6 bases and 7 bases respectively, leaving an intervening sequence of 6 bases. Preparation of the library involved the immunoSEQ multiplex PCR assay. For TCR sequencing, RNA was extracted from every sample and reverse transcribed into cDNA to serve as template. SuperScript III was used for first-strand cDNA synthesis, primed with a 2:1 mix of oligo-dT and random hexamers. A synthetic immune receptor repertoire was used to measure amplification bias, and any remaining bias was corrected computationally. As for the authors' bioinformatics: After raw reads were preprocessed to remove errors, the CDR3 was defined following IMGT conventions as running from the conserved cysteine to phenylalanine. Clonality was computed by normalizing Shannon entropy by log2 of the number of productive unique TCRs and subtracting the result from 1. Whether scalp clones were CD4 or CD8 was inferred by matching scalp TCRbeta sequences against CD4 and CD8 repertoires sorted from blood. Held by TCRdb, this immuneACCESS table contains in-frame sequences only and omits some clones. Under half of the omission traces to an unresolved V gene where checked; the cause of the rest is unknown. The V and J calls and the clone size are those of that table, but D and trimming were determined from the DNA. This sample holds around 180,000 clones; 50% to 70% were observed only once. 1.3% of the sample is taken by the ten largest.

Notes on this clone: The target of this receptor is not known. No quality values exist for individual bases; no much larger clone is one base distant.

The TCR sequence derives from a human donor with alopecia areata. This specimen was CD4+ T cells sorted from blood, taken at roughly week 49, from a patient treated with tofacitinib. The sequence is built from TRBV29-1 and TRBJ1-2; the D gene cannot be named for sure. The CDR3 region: CSVGVGYTF. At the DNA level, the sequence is TGCAGCGTCGGAGTTGGCTACACCTTC.